These 27 T cell receptor beta chains were sequenced from one sample in a study of blood T cell repertoires in COVID-19. Measured with immunoSEQ multiplex PCR; TCRdb has only the in-frame clones, and not every one. The profile shows about 280,000 clones, 86% of them singletons. The source material was peripheral blood. These receptor sequences come from a woman aged 65 to 85 with COVID-19, enrolled during active disease.

V gene TRBV29-1 combines with J gene TRBJ2-6, with 9 bases identical to TRBD1. Germline CDR1 is SQVTM and CDR2 is ANQGSEA. The J segment lost 0 bases and the V segment lost 5 bases, leaving 14 bases of the junction unmatched. The length of the CDR3 is 19 residues. The CDR3 region is CSVIPGWTGESSGANVLTF. In DNA form, the CDR3 reads TGCAGCGTTATCCCGGGGTGGACAGGGGAATCCTCTGGGGCCAACGTCCTGACTTTC.

This clone was observed once. The chain is built from TRBV11-2 and TRBJ2-3; 9 bases align to TRBD2. Looked up from germline, CDR1 is SGHAT and CDR2 is FQNNGV. There are 15 residues in the CDR3. V was clipped by 3 bases and J by 6 bases; unmatched bases: 7. Here the CDR3 reads CASSLAGGPGDTQYF. The CDR3 DNA sequence: TGTGCCAGCAGCTTGGCGGGGGGGCCGGGGGATACGCAGTATTTT.

The chain has TRBV5-1 and TRBJ2-3, with 13 bases fitting TRBD2. This CDR3 is 17 amino acids long. Trimming took 0 bases from V and 6 from J; bases not matched to a gene: 7. CDR1 and CDR2 from the germline V gene are SGHRS and YFSETQ. This CDR3 reads CASSLGLAGGGGDTQYF. In DNA, the CDR3 is TGCGCCAGCAGCTTGGGACTAGCGGGGGGCGGGGGCGATACGCAGTATTTT.

The chain is built from TRBV2 and TRBJ2-1, with D possibly TRBD2 on 6 matching bases. This CDR3 contains 12 residues. Germline CDR1 reads SNHLY; CDR2 reads FYNNEI. Between the trimmed V and J ends, which lost 7 bases and 6 bases, there was a span of 10 bases. The chain's CDR3 is CASMGGANEQFF. The CDR3 region has the DNA TGTGCCAGCATGGGGGGAGCCAATGAGCAGTTCTTC.

The rearrangement uses TRBV27 and TRBJ1-1, with TRBD1 as a possible D gene (6 bases). Germline values: CDR1 MNHEY, CDR2 SMNVEV (reference sequence). V lost 6 bases and J lost 10, with 15 bases in between. This CDR3 is 12 amino acids long. This CDR3 is CASSPWGGRAFF. The CDR3 DNA reads as TGTGCCAGCAGCCCATGGGGGGGGCGAGCTTTCTTT.

The V and J genes are TRBV21-1 and TRBJ2-5; TRBD1 is taken as the D call from the table, unchecked against the DNA. TRBV21-1 is given as a pseudogene. The CDR3 runs 15 residues. The CDR3 DNA is TGTGCCAGCAGCAAAAGGGACGGACAGAAAGAGACCCAGTACTTC. As protein: CASSKRDGQKETQYF.

This chain joins TRBV4-1 and TRBJ1-5; D ambiguous. The V end was cut by 5 bases, the J end by 1 base, with 12 bases between. Germline CDR1 is MGHRA and CDR2 is YSYEKL. The length of the CDR3 is 15 residues. This chain's CDR3 is CASSFRGGSNQPQHF. The CDR3 DNA reads as TGCGCCAGCAGCTTTCGGGGAGGAAGCAATCAGCCCCAGCATTTT.

This clone showed up just once. The genes are TRBV28 and TRBJ2-1; 8 bases match TRBD2. Trimming cost V 10 bases and J 7 bases; bases outside gene matches: 15. Germline-derived CDR1 and CDR2 are MDHEN and SYDVKM. This CDR3 spans 15 amino acids. For the CDR3, the DNA is TGTGCCAATAATGACCCGGGGGGGCCTAGGAATGAGCAGTTCTTC. Residues: CANNDPGGPRNEQFF. The variable domain in full, with the rest retrieved from reference TRBV28 and TRBJ2-1, is DVKVTQSSRYLVKRTGEKVFLECVQDMDHENMFWYRQDPGLGLRLIYFSYDVKMKEKGDIPEGYSVSREKKERFSLILESASTNQTSMYLCANNDPGGPRNEQFFGPGTRLTVL.

This CDR3 reads CASSIGQYYEQYF. The CDR3 nucleotides are TGTGCCAGCAGTATCGGACAGTACTACGAGCAGTACTTC. The chain is built from TRBV2 and TRBJ2-7, with D possibly matching TRBD1 (6 bases). The CDR3 consists of 13 residues. The germline V gene has CDR1 SNHLY and CDR2 FYNNEI. With 5 bases removed from V and 3 bases from J, the gap between germline ends came to 11 bases.

This rearrangement joins TRBV3-1 (or the pseudogene TRBV3-2) to TRBJ1-4; 8 bases line up with TRBD1. The germline V gene has CDR1 LGHDT and CDR2 YNNKEL (reference sequence). CDR3 length: 16 residues. V lost 1 base and J lost 4; bases outside the gene matches: 5. CDR3 in amino acids: CASSQGGTGRNEKLFF. CDR3 nucleotide sequence: TGTGCCAGCAGCCAAGGCGGGACAGGCCGTAATGAAAAACTGTTTTTT.

This sequence joins TRBV10-3 and TRBJ1-1; the D is unclear. This CDR3 is 13 amino acids long. V was shortened by 4 bases and J by 1 base, with 7 bases between the two germline ends. The germline gives CDR1 ENHRY, CDR2 SYGVKD. Here the CDR3 DNA reads TGTGCCATCAGTGTAGTTGAGAACACTGAAGCTTTCTTT. Residues: CAISVVENTEAFF.

The chain carries TRBV9 and TRBJ2-3, with 9 bases identical to TRBD1. CDR1 and CDR2 from the germline V gene are SGDLS and YYNGEE. The CDR3 has 14 amino acids. The V gene end was trimmed by 3 bases and the J gene end by 6 bases; junction bases not matched to a gene: 5. For the CDR3, the DNA is TGTGCCAGCAGCGCACAGGGGGCGTGGGATACGCAGTATTTT. Protein product: CASSAQGAWDTQYF.

The J gene is TRBJ1-3, the V gene TRBV7-6; TRBD1 agrees at 7 bases. V was clipped by 4 bases and J by 3 bases; unmatched bases: 6. The CDR3 is made up of 15 amino acids. Looked up from germline, CDR1 is SGHVS and CDR2 is FNYEAQ. CDR3 in DNA: TGTGCCAGCAGCTCCCAGACAGGGAGTGGAAACACCATATATTTT. Translation gives CASSSQTGSGNTIYF.

Only one count was recorded for this clone. The V call is TRBV5-6, the J call TRBJ1-1; D uncertain. Trimming cost V 3 bases and J 11 bases, with 11 bases left between them. Germline lookup yields CDR1 SGHDT and CDR2 YYEEEE. The CDR3 spans 11 residues. In nucleotides, the CDR3 is TGTGCCAGCAGCTCCGGGATGGGGGCTTTCTTT. Translating gives CASSSGMGAFF.

The chain has TRBV5-1 and TRBJ2-3; 7 bases align to TRBD1. V lost 4 bases and J lost 7; bases outside the gene matches: 12. The CDR3 is made up of 15 amino acids. Germline V lookup: CDR1 SGHRS, CDR2 YFSETQ. The CDR3 DNA reads TGCGCCAGCAGCCCGCCTGACAGGGAGATCAATACGCAGTATTTT. Translating gives CASSPPDREINTQYF.

V and J are TRBV7-9 and TRBJ1-6; D unresolved. This CDR3 is built from 14 residues. Trimming stripped 2 bases from V and 8 bases from J, with 10 bases between. Germline V gene data show CDR1 as SEHNR and CDR2 as FQNEAQ (reference sequence). This CDR3 is CASSLNTGDSPLHF. The CDR3 coding sequence is TGTGCCAGCAGCTTAAATACCGGGGATTCACCCCTCCACTTT.

V and J are TRBV6-5 and TRBJ1-5; 7 bases agree with TRBD1. The germline CDR1 and CDR2 sequences are MNHEY and SVGAGI. V shed 6 bases and J 8 bases; nucleotides not matched to a gene: 10. This CDR3 comprises 14 residues. DNA of the CDR3: TGTGCCAGCAGAGCACGGACAGGTGAGGAGCCCCAGCATTTT. This sequence encodes CASRARTGEEPQHF.

The J gene is TRBJ1-2, the V gene TRBV2; D remains ambiguous. Trimming shortened V by 8 bases and J by 1 base, and 17 bases separated the two germline ends. Germline CDR1 is SNHLY and CDR2 is FYNNEI. This CDR3 has 15 residues. The CDR3 nucleotides are TGTGCCAGCTGCCTTAACTTTGATATTAACTATGGCTACACCTTC. Translation gives CASCLNFDINYGYTF.

The J gene is TRBJ2-1, the V gene TRBV5-1, with TRBD2 identical over 14 bases. There are 17 residues in the CDR3. The germline gives CDR1 SGHRS, CDR2 YFSETQ. Trimming at V came to 2 bases and at J to 7 bases, leaving 8 bases not matched to a gene. CDR3 residues: CASSLRLTSGGANEQFF. The CDR3 nucleotides read TGCGCCAGCAGCTTACGCTTGACTAGCGGGGGGGCAAATGAGCAGTTCTTC.

V usage is TRBV30 and J usage is TRBJ2-7; a weak D match, TRBD2 (5 bases). V lost 4 bases and J lost 4, with 14 bases in between. The CDR3 covers 13 residues. CDR1 is GTSNPN, CDR2 SVGIG, per germline (reference sequence). The CDR3 DNA reads as TGTGCCTGGATTCCAGAGGGATCTTACGAGCAGTACTTC. Its translation: CAWIPEGSYEQYF.

V usage is TRBV4-2 and J usage is TRBJ2-7; weak D call: TRBD1 (6 bases). Trimming pared 4 bases from V and 3 bases from J, leaving 16 bases between. The germline gives CDR1 LGHNA, CDR2 YNFKEQ. The CDR3 runs 15 residues. The CDR3 reads CASSREQGQGYEQYF. In nucleotides, the CDR3 is TGTGCCAGCAGCCGTGAGCAGGGGCAGGGCTACGAGCAGTACTTC.

The gene calls are TRBV19 and TRBJ2-2; maybe TRBD1 (6 bases). Trimming shortened V by 8 bases and J by 4 bases, and 14 bases separated the two germline ends. The CDR3 has 14 residues. Germline V gene data show CDR1 as LNHDA and CDR2 as SQIVND (reference sequence). The CDR3 DNA follows: TGTGCCAGTGTCCAGGGGCGTCGCACCGGGGAGCTGTTTTTT. Translated: CASVQGRRTGELFF.

The chain recombines TRBV27 with TRBJ2-2; D perhaps matches TRBD2 (6 bases). CDR1 and CDR2 from the germline V gene are MNHEY and SMNVEV (reference sequence). The CDR3 runs 15 residues. V was trimmed by 3 bases and J by 1 base, leaving 9 bases between them. The CDR3 protein is CASSFGRGNTGELFF. CDR3 coding DNA: TGTGCCAGCAGTTTTGGGCGGGGGAACACCGGGGAGCTGTTTTTT.

This chain links TRBV4-2 with TRBJ2-5; TRBD2 is a possible D gene (6 bases). CDR1 is LGHNA and CDR2 is YNFKEQ in the germline V gene. The CDR3 consists of 15 residues. With 1 base removed from V and 2 bases from J, the gap between germline ends came to 11 bases. Here the CDR3 DNA reads TGTGCCAGCAGCCAAGGGGGACTTCGACAAGAGACCCAGTACTTC. Translation gives CASSQGGLRQETQYF.

The V gene is TRBV12-2, the J gene TRBJ2-7; the table's D call, TRBD1, was not checked against the DNA. TRBV12-2 is listed as a pseudogene. This CDR3 spans 15 amino acids. The CDR3 region is CASRSLMGQGYEQYF. The CDR3 DNA reads as TGTGCAAGTCGCTCCCTGATGGGACAGGGCTACGAGCAGTACTTC.

The chain uses TRBV7-8 and TRBJ1-2; perhaps TRBD1 as D (5 bases). Deletions cut 5 bases from V and 8 bases from J, with 15 bases between. CDR1 is SGHVS and CDR2 is FQNEAQ in the germline V gene. The CDR3 covers 13 residues. CDR3 DNA sequence: TGTGCCAGCAGCGGTAGTGGGCAGGGCGGCTACACCTTC. This translates into CASSGSGQGGYTF.

This chain connects TRBV4-3 to TRBJ1-2; no clear D gene. The CDR3 consists of 14 residues. Looked up from germline, CDR1 is LGHNA and CDR2 is YSLEER. V lost 1 base to trimming and J lost 2 bases, with 8 bases between them. The CDR3 nucleotides are TGCGCCAGCAGCCAAGGTCAGGAAAACTATGGCTACACCTTC. Translating it yields CASSQGQENYGYTF.